This TCR beta chain was captured by sequencing in a study of blood T cell repertoires in COVID-19. At the level of the study: Acute and convalescent COVID-19 samples came from the United States, Italy and Spain.

Per the original methods: Using reference gene primer amplification, nucleated cell counts were estimated. The data were produced by immunoSEQ multiplex PCR, yet TCRdb's version contains in-frame clones alone and is incomplete. That table gives V, J and clone size, and the DNA gave D and trimming. The table includes about 260,000 clones, about 90% detected once. V shed 4 bases and J shed 3 bases, with 16 bases lying between them. This CDR3 has 15 residues. The germline V gene has CDR1 SGHRS and CDR2 YFSETQ. This clonotype was obtained from a woman in her thirties or forties who had recovered from COVID-19. Source material: peripheral blood. The V call is TRBV5-1, the J call TRBJ1-2; D is perhaps TRBD1 (6 bases). This chain's CDR3 is CASSPGQSQDYGYTF. The DNA for the CDR3 is TGCGCCAGCAGCCCTGGACAGTCCCAGGACTATGGCTACACCTTC.